One sample yielded the 9 T cell receptor beta chains listed below, sequenced in a study of T cell responses to AZD1222 COVID-19 vaccine. The method was immunoSEQ multiplex PCR; TCRdb's version includes in-frame clones alone and lacks a portion of them. The sample lists about 90,000 clones, almost 90% seen once, with about a tenth in the top ten. Material: peripheral blood, obtained on day 0 of MenACWY control vaccination. Receptor source: an adult in good health.

V and J are TRBV28 and TRBJ2-7; D might be TRBD1 (6 bases). Looked up from germline, CDR1 is MDHEN and CDR2 is SYDVKM. The CDR3 consists of 15 residues. V gave up 6 bases and J gave up 5 bases, with 20 bases separating them. CDR3 loop: CASRLTGKGMDEQYF. Written as DNA, the CDR3 is TGTGCCAGCAGACTCACAGGGAAAGGTATGGACGAGCAGTACTTC. The full variable domain, with the rest looked up from reference TRBV28 and TRBJ2-7, is DVKVTQSSRYLVKRTGEKVFLECVQDMDHENMFWYRQDPGLGLRLIYFSYDVKMKEKGDIPEGYSVSREKKERFSLILESASTNQTSMYLCASRLTGKGMDEQYFGPGTRLTVT.

The chain is built from TRBV21-1 and TRBJ1-1. TRBV21-1 is annotated as a pseudogene. This CDR3 has 15 amino acids. The CDR3 is CASSKGGTRNTEAFF. The CDR3 DNA is TGTGCCAGCAGCAAAGGTGGGACGAGGAACACTGAAGCTTTCTTT.

The DNA of the CDR3 is TGTGCCAGCAGTCCCCCTGGGGGGTATGGAGGGTCTGGAAACACCATATATTTT. It yields the protein CASSPPGGYGGSGNTIYF. The chain carries TRBV6-6 and TRBJ1-3, with D perhaps TRBD1 (5 bases). This CDR3 has 18 residues. The V end lost 5 bases, the J end lost 1 base, and 21 bases lay between the germline ends. Per germline, CDR1 MNHNY and CDR2 SVGAGI (reference sequence).

This chain joins TRBV10-2 and TRBJ2-1; 9 bases fit TRBD1. After removal of 5 bases from V and 4 bases from J, the junction contained 6 bases not matched to a gene. The CDR3 covers 15 residues. CDR1 and CDR2 from the germline V gene are WSHSY and SAAADI. CDR3 in amino acids: CASSHQTGGYNEQFF. The DNA for the CDR3 is TGCGCCAGCAGTCATCAGACAGGGGGATACAATGAGCAGTTCTTC.

The J gene is TRBJ1-2, the V gene TRBV2, with TRBD1 identical over 9 bases. Germline CDR1 SNHLY, CDR2 FYNNEI. The CDR3 extends over 14 amino acids. With 5 bases clipped from V and 6 bases from J, the junction kept 7 bases outside the gene matches. In DNA form, the CDR3 reads TGTGCCAGCAGTCGACAGGGGGTTGGAGATGGCTACACCTTC. Protein: CASSRQGVGDGYTF.

The chain links TRBV19 to TRBJ1-5; D call uncertain. Germline V gene data show CDR1 as LNHDA and CDR2 as SQIVND (reference sequence). CDR3 length: 13 amino acids. V was clipped by 3 bases and J by 9 bases, with 12 bases between them. CDR3: CASSIQRETPQHF. The CDR3 nucleotides are TGTGCCAGTAGTATCCAAAGGGAGACGCCCCAGCATTTT.

V is TRBV12-3 or TRBV12-4 and J is TRBJ1-2; TRBD1 matches 8 bases. CDR3 size: 13 residues. J lost 4 bases, V lost 5 bases, and 3 bases had no gene match. CDR3 amino acids: CASSLQGGYGYTF. The CDR3 coding sequence is TGTGCCAGCAGTCTACAGGGGGGCTATGGCTACACCTTC.

The chain uses TRBV5-5 and TRBJ1-1, with D perhaps TRBD1 (5 bases). Germline V gene sequence: CDR1 SGHKS, CDR2 YYEKEE (reference sequence). This CDR3 contains 14 residues. The V and J ends lost 3 bases and 1 base respectively, with 10 bases between them. In DNA, the CDR3 is TGTGCCAGCAGCTGGCCCGGGGGGAACACTGAAGCTTTCTTT. Translating it yields CASSWPGGNTEAFF.

The J gene is TRBJ1-6, the V gene TRBV3-1 (or the pseudogene TRBV3-2); D possibly corresponds to TRBD1 (5 bases). The CDR3 runs 14 residues. Germline CDR1 is LGHDT and CDR2 is YNNKEL (reference sequence). V was pared by 2 bases and J by 6 bases, with 8 bases between. The CDR3: CASSQQGINSPLHF. Here the CDR3 DNA reads TGTGCCAGCAGCCAACAGGGTATTAATTCACCCCTCCACTTT.